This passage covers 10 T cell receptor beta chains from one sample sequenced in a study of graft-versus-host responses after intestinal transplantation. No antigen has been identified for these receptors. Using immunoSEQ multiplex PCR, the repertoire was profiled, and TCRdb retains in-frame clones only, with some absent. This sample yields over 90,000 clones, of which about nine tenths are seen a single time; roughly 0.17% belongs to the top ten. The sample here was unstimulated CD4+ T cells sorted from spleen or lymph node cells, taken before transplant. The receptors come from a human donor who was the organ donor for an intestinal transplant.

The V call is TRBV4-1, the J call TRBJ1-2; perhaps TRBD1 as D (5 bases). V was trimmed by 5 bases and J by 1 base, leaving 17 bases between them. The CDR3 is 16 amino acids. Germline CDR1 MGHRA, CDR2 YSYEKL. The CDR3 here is CASSGYTGRVNYGYTF. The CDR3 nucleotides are TGCGCCAGCAGCGGCTACACAGGCCGTGTTAACTATGGCTACACCTTC.

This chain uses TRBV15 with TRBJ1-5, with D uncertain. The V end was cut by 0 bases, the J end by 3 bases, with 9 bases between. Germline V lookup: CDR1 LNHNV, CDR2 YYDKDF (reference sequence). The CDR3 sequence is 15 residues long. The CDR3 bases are TGTGCCACCAGCAGAGATGGAGGGTCCAATCAGCCCCAGCATTTT. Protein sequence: CATSRDGGSNQPQHF.

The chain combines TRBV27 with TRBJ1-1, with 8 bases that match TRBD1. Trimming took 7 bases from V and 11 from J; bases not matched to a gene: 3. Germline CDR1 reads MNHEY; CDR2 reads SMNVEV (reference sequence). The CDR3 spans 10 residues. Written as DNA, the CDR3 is TGTGCCAGCAATCAGGGGGCGGCTTTCTTT. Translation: CASNQGAAFF.

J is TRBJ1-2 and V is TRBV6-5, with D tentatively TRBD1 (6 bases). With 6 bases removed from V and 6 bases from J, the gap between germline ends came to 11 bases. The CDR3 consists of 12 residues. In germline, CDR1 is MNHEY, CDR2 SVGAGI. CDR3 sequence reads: CASRAQGNGYTF. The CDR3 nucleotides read TGTGCCAGCAGAGCGCAGGGGAATGGCTACACCTTC.

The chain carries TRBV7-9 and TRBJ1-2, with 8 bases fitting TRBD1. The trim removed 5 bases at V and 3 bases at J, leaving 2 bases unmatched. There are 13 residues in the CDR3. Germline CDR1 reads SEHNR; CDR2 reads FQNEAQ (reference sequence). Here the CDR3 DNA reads TGTGCCAGCAGCCTGGGACAGGACTATGGCTACACCTTC. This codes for CASSLGQDYGYTF.

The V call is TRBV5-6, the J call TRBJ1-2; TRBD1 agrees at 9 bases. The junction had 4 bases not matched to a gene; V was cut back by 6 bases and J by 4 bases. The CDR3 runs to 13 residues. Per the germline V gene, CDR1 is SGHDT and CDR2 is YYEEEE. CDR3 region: CASTDRGLYGYTF. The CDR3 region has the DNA TGTGCCAGCACGGACAGGGGCCTCTATGGCTACACCTTC.

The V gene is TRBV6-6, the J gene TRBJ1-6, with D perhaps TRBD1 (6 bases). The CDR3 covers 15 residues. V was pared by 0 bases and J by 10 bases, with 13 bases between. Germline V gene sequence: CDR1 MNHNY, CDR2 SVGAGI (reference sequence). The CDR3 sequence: CASSYSLGAGSPLHF. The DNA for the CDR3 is TGTGCCAGCAGTTACTCGTTGGGGGCTGGCTCACCCCTCCACTTT.

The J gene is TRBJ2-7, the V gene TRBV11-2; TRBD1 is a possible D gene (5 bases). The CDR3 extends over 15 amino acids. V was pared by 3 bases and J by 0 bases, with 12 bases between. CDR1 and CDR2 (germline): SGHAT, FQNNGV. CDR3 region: CASSLAGPLSYEQYF. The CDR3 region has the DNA TGTGCCAGCAGCTTGGCAGGGCCACTCTCCTACGAGCAGTACTTC.

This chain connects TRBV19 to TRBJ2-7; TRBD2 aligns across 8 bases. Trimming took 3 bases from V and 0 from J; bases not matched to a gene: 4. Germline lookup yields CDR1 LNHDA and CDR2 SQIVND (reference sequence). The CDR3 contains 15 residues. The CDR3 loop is CASSMGSGASYEQYF. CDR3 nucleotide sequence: TGTGCCAGTAGTATGGGTAGCGGGGCCTCCTACGAGCAGTACTTC.

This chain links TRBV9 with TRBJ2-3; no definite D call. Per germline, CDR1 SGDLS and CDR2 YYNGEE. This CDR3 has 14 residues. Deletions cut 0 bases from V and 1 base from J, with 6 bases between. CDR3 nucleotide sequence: TGTGCCAGCAGCGTAGTCCCGGGCACAGATACGCAGTATTTT. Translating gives CASSVVPGTDTQYF.